This T cell receptor (beta chain) stems from a study of blood T cell repertoires in COVID-19. Study-level information: Sample material is recorded as cDNA or gDNA derived from T cells, B-cell-depleted T cells, or PBMCs.

The authors' processing: Amplification from reference gene primers served as the basis for estimated nucleated cell counts. Generated by immunoSEQ multiplex PCR, the TCRdb table keeps only in-frame clones and is missing some. V and J calls and clone size are given by that table; D and trimming were obtained from the DNA. The sample includes roughly 76,000 clones, approximately 88% of them seen just once. With V trimmed by 4 bases and J by 6 bases, 7 bases remained unmatched. Germline V gives CDR1 SQVTM, CDR2 ANQGSEA. CDR3 length: 14 residues. Sequenced input: peripheral blood. The sequence was collected from a young man with acute or convalescent COVID-19. The chain employs TRBV29-1 and TRBJ2-1, with TRBD2 matching over 9 bases. For the CDR3, the DNA is TGCAGCGTTGGGGCGGGAGGGTTCGGCAATGAGCAGTTCTTC. This gives the protein CSVGAGGFGNEQFF.